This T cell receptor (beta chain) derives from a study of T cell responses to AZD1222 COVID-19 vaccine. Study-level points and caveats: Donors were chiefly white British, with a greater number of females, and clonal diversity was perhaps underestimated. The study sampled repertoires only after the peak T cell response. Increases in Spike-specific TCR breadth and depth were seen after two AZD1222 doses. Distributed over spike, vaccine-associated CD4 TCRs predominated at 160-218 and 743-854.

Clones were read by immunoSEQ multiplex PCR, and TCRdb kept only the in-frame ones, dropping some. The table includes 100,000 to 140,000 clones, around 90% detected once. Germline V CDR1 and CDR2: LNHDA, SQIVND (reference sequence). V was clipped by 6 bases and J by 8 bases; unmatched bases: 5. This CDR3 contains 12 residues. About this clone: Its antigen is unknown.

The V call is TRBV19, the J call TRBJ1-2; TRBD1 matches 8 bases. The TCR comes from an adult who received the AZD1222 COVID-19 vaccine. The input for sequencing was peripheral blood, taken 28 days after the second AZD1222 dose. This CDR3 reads CASRDRDLGYTF. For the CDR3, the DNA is TGTGCCAGTAGGGACAGGGATCTCGGCTACACCTTC.